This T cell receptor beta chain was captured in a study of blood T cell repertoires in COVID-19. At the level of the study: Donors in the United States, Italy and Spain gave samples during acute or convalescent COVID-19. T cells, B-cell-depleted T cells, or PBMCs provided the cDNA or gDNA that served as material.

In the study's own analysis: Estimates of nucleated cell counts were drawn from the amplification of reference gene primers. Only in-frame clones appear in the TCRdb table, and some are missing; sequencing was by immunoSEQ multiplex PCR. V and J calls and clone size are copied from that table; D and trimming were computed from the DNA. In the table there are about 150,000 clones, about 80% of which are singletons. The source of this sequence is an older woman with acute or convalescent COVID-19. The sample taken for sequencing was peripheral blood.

The CDR3 region is CASSLGWTGSNYGYTF. The DNA for the CDR3 is TGCGCCAGCAGCTTGGGATGGACAGGGAGTAACTATGGCTACACCTTC. The genes are TRBV5-1 and TRBJ1-2; the match to TRBD1 covers 8 bases. After removal of 0 bases from V and 1 base from J, the junction contained 5 bases not matched to a gene. The germline V gene encodes CDR1 SGHRS and CDR2 YFSETQ. The CDR3 contains 16 residues.